Below, 23 T cell receptor beta chains from the same sample are listed, as sequenced in a study of OX40 agonist ivuxolimab in advanced cancers. The data were produced by immunoSEQ multiplex PCR, yet TCRdb's version contains in-frame clones alone and is incomplete. The data show tens of thousands of clones, 90% to 95% seen once. The starting material was CD4+ or CD8+ T cells sorted from blood, obtained in a trial of the OX40 agonist ivuxolimab. The receptor source for this set is an adult with an advanced solid tumor such as melanoma, head and neck, liver or kidney cancer.

The J gene is TRBJ1-1, the V gene TRBV7-9; no definite D call. V lost 3 bases and J 0 bases, leaving 8 bases between the germline ends. The CDR3 loop spans 14 amino acids. Germline-derived CDR1 and CDR2 are SEHNR and FQNEAQ (reference sequence). This chain's CDR3 is CASSLGQMNTEAFF. The CDR3 DNA sequence: TGTGCCAGCAGCTTGGGTCAGATGAACACTGAAGCTTTCTTT.

This chain uses TRBV2 with TRBJ2-4; D is possibly TRBD2 (5 bases). This CDR3 has 12 residues. CDR1 is SNHLY and CDR2 is FYNNEI in the germline V gene. The V gene lost 5 bases and the J gene lost 8 bases, with 10 bases spanning the gap. The CDR3 is CASSYGIDIQYF. CDR3 coding DNA: TGTGCCAGCAGTTACGGGATAGACATTCAGTACTTC.

The chain has TRBV4-1 and TRBJ1-1, with D possibly being TRBD1 (5 bases). CDR1 and CDR2 from the germline V gene are MGHRA and YSYEKL. This CDR3 spans 13 amino acids. The germline V and J ends were trimmed by 2 bases and 1 base, with 5 bases remaining between them. The CDR3 bases are TGCGCCAGCAGCCAAACAGGGAACACTGAAGCTTTCTTT. As protein: CASSQTGNTEAFF.

The chain combines TRBV29-1 with TRBJ1-2; 12 nucleotides agree with TRBD1. The germline V gene encodes CDR1 SQVTM and CDR2 ANQGSEA. The CDR3 is 16 amino acids. The ends lost 4 bases at V and 0 bases at J; junction bases unmatched: 6. CDR3 coding DNA: TGCAGCGTTGGAGGGGGACAGGGGGCCGCTAACTATGGCTACACCTTC. Amino acid sequence: CSVGGGQGAANYGYTF.

The chain is built from TRBV5-5 and TRBJ1-6, with D perhaps TRBD1 (5 bases). Trimming removed 0 bases at V and 4 bases at J, with 11 bases between. Germline CDR1 is SGHKS and CDR2 is YYEKEE (reference sequence). The length of the CDR3 is 16 residues. The CDR3 nucleotides read TGTGCCAGCAGCTTGGCGACAGCCTCTTATAATTCACCCCTCCACTTT. Protein sequence: CASSLATASYNSPLHF.

This chain links TRBV29-1 with TRBJ1-2; 7 bases are shared with TRBD1. CDR1 is SQVTM, CDR2 ANQGSEA, per germline. The ends lost 5 bases at V and 5 bases at J; junction bases unmatched: 5. There are 12 residues in the CDR3. CDR3 sequence: CSVYGTAYGYTF. In DNA, the CDR3 is TGCAGCGTTTACGGGACAGCTTATGGCTACACCTTC.

The J gene is TRBJ1-2, the V gene TRBV28, with D unresolved. V was trimmed by 4 bases and J by 4 bases, leaving 4 bases between them. Germline V gives CDR1 MDHEN, CDR2 SYDVKM. There are 11 residues in the CDR3. CDR3 sequence: CASSYSYGYTF. CDR3 bases: TGTGCCAGCAGTTACAGCTATGGCTACACCTTC.

This chain joins TRBV27 and TRBJ2-2; tentatively, D is TRBD1 (6 bases). Trimming removed 0 bases at V and 4 bases at J, with 18 bases between. The CDR3 spans 18 residues. Germline V gives CDR1 MNHEY, CDR2 SMNVEV (reference sequence). In DNA, the CDR3 is TGTGCCAGCAGTTTATCGAGGGGGTTTCGACGGGGCACCGGGGAGCTGTTTTTT. Amino acid sequence: CASSLSRGFRRGTGELFF.

The rearrangement links TRBV6-5 to TRBJ1-5; tentatively, D is TRBD1 (5 bases). Germline V gene lookup returns CDR1 MNHEY and CDR2 SVGAGI. The V end lost 6 bases, the J end lost 2 bases, and 14 bases lay between the germline ends. The length of the CDR3 is 15 residues. CDR3: CASRQGGWGNQPQHF. CDR3 DNA sequence: TGTGCCAGCAGGCAGGGAGGCTGGGGCAATCAGCCCCAGCATTTT.

The V gene is TRBV7-9, the J gene TRBJ1-4, with D maybe TRBD1 (5 bases). Trimming took off 2 bases at V and 8 bases at J, with 12 bases between the two ends. The CDR3 extends over 14 amino acids. The germline gives CDR1 SEHNR, CDR2 FQNEAQ (reference sequence). The CDR3 DNA reads TGTGCCAGCAGCTTACCCAGGGTGGGAGAAAAACTGTTTTTT. Encoded protein: CASSLPRVGEKLFF.

The rearrangement uses TRBV5-1 and TRBJ1-4, with D uncertain. Trimming removed 0 bases at V and 9 bases at J, with 12 bases between. Germline CDR1 is SGHRS and CDR2 is YFSETQ. This CDR3 is 14 amino acids long. CDR3 coding DNA: TGCGCCAGCAGCTTGGGCCTTCAACCCCAAAAACTGTTTTTT. This sequence encodes CASSLGLQPQKLFF. Based on the CDR3 plus reference TRBV5-1 and TRBJ1-4, the full variable domain is KAGVTQTPRYLIKTRGQQVTLSCSPISGHRSVSWYQQTPGQGLQFLFEYFSETQRNKGNFPGRFSGRQFSNSRSEMNVSTLELGDSALYLCASSLGLQPQKLFFGSGTQLSVL.

J is TRBJ2-4 and V is TRBV10-2, with D perhaps matching TRBD2 (6 bases). The V end lost 0 bases, the J end lost 0 bases, and 15 bases lay between the germline ends. Germline assignment: CDR1 WSHSY and CDR2 SAAADI. The CDR3 runs 18 residues. CDR3 residues: CASSESIDGGPAKNIQYF. In nucleotides, the CDR3 is TGCGCCAGCAGTGAGTCTATCGACGGGGGACCAGCCAAAAACATTCAGTACTTC.

This chain connects TRBV6-5 to TRBJ2-1; tentative D call: TRBD1 (6 bases). This CDR3 is built from 13 residues. The V gene lost 2 bases and the J gene lost 8 bases, with 10 bases spanning the gap. CDR1 and CDR2 (germline): MNHEY, SVGAGI. For the CDR3, the DNA is TGTGCCAGCAGTTACCTCAAGGGGGATGAGCAGTTCTTC. As protein: CASSYLKGDEQFF.

A single count supports this clone. The chain carries TRBV25-1 and TRBJ2-7; 10 bases fit TRBD1. The V gene's germline CDR1 is MGHDK and CDR2 SYGVNS. V shed 4 bases and J 3 bases; nucleotides not matched to a gene: 6. The CDR3 covers 15 residues. CDR3: CASSAMGQGNYEQYF. Here the CDR3 DNA reads TGTGCCAGCAGTGCCATGGGACAGGGGAACTACGAGCAGTACTTC.

The V call is TRBV10-2, the J call TRBJ1-1, with D maybe TRBD1 (5 bases). The germline V gene has CDR1 WSHSY and CDR2 SAAADI. Trimming shortened V by 0 bases and J by 0 bases, and 5 bases separated the two germline ends. This CDR3 is 14 amino acids long. The CDR3 spells CASSESRVNTEAFF. CDR3 sequence (DNA): TGCGCCAGCAGTGAGTCCAGGGTGAACACTGAAGCTTTCTTT.

The V gene is TRBV9, the J gene TRBJ2-3, with TRBD1 identical over 7 bases. Germline-derived CDR1 and CDR2 are SGDLS and YYNGEE. V lost 3 bases, J lost 0 bases, and 7 bases stayed unmatched. This CDR3 has 16 residues. The CDR3 spells CASSARDRPSTDTQYF. The CDR3 DNA reads as TGTGCCAGCAGCGCCCGGGACAGACCTAGCACAGATACGCAGTATTTT.

This chain joins TRBV13 and TRBJ2-2; TRBD2 aligns across 10 bases. There are 16 residues in the CDR3. J gave up 6 bases and V 4 bases, and 8 bases lay outside the gene matches. Germline V gene sequence: CDR1 PRHDT, CDR2 FYEKMQ (reference sequence). For the CDR3, the DNA is TGTGCCAGCAGCTCCCGGATAGCGGGGGGTTCCGGGGAGCTGTTTTTT. It codes for CASSSRIAGGSGELFF. Combining the CDR3 with reference TRBV13 and TRBJ2-2 gives the whole variable domain AAGVIQSPRHLIKEKRETATLKCYPIPRHDTVYWYQQGPGQDPQFLISFYEKMQSDKGSIPDRFSAQQFSDYHSELNMSSLELGDSALYFCASSSRIAGGSGELFFGEGSRLTVL.

The chain links TRBV27 to TRBJ2-7; tentative D call: TRBD2 (5 bases). The CDR3 is made up of 13 amino acids. Trimming stripped 2 bases from V and 4 bases from J, with 9 bases between. CDR1 and CDR2 from the germline V gene are MNHEY and SMNVEV (reference sequence). This CDR3 reads CASSLRTSYEQYF. CDR3 coding DNA: TGTGCCAGCAGTTTACGGACTTCTTACGAGCAGTACTTC.

The chain employs TRBV2 and TRBJ2-1; 9 nucleotides line up with TRBD1. Germline V lookup: CDR1 SNHLY, CDR2 FYNNEI. The CDR3 is 15 residues long. The V and J ends lost 5 bases and 5 bases, in that order; junction bases with no gene match: 7. The CDR3 region is CASSWTGARDNEQFF. The CDR3 region has the DNA TGTGCCAGCAGTTGGACAGGGGCAAGGGACAATGAGCAGTTCTTC.

The rearrangement joins TRBV28 to TRBJ1-5; weak D call: TRBD1 (5 bases). The V gene's germline CDR1 is MDHEN and CDR2 SYDVKM. There are 15 residues in the CDR3. Trimming took 6 bases from V and 4 from J, leaving 16 bases between them. In DNA form, the CDR3 reads TGTGCCAGCAGGCCGGGCAGGGCGTCAAATCAGCCCCAGCATTTT. As protein: CASRPGRASNQPQHF.

The chain couples TRBV19 to TRBJ2-5; either TRBD1 or TRBD2 may fit D (5 bases each). The CDR3 covers 13 residues. CDR1 and CDR2 (germline): LNHDA, SQIVND (reference sequence). V was pared by 1 base and J by 5 bases, with 8 bases between. The CDR3 loop is CASSIGGGETQYF. CDR3 nucleotide sequence: TGTGCCAGTAGTATAGGGGGCGGGGAGACCCAGTACTTC.

V is TRBV7-9 and J is TRBJ1-2, with 11 bases fitting TRBD1. V trimming: 5 bases; J trimming: 6 bases; junction bases outside the gene matches: 2. The CDR3 runs 13 residues. Germline CDR1 and CDR2: SEHNR and FQNEAQ (reference sequence). CDR3 coding DNA: TGTGCCAGCAGCCGGACAGGGGGCGATGGCTACACCTTC. Translating it yields CASSRTGGDGYTF. Drawing the rest from reference TRBV7-9 and TRBJ1-2, the complete variable domain is DTGVSQNPRHKITKRGQNVTFRCDPISEHNRLYWYRQTLGQGPEFLTYFQNEAQLEKSRLLSDRFSAERPKGSFSTLEIQRTEQGDSAMYLCASSRTGGDGYTFGSGTRLTVV.

The chain joins TRBV2 to TRBJ1-6; TRBD1 is a possible D gene (5 bases). V was trimmed by 5 bases and J by 12 bases, leaving 26 bases between them. The CDR3 is 17 amino acids. CDR1 SNHLY and CDR2 FYNNEI come from the germline V gene. CDR3 amino acids: CASSREGPGLRMEPLHF. In DNA, the CDR3 is TGTGCCAGCAGTAGGGAGGGACCGGGCCTAAGAATGGAACCCCTCCACTTT.